Listed here are 14 T cell receptor beta chains from one sample, sequenced in a study of blood T cell repertoires in COVID-19. TCRdb's table, derived via immunoSEQ multiplex PCR, lists solely in-frame clones and lacks some. This table holds over 110,000 clones, 80% found once. Sequencing used peripheral blood. The receptors shown here come from a man between 65 and 85 years old who had recovered from COVID-19.

CDR3 nucleotides: TGTGCCAGTCGGGTTCGGGAGACCAATCAGCCCCAGCATTTT. It yields the protein CASRVRETNQPQHF. The chain combines TRBV19 with TRBJ1-5; the D is unclear. CDR3 size: 14 residues. Germline CDR1 and CDR2: LNHDA and SQIVND (reference sequence). Trimming stripped 8 bases from V and 3 bases from J, with 14 bases between.

The chain joins TRBV21-1 to TRBJ2-5; the table's D call TRBD1 went unverified against the DNA. TRBV21-1 is a known pseudogene. The CDR3 runs to 15 residues. CDR3 amino acids: CASSRPAQYTETQYF. CDR3 in DNA: TGTGCCAGCAGCCGCCCGGCACAGTATACAGAGACCCAGTACTTC.

This clone was observed once. The chain couples TRBV14 to TRBJ2-6; tentatively, D is TRBD1 (5 bases). V lost 2 bases, J lost 0 bases, and 5 bases lay in between. The CDR3 sequence is 15 residues long. Germline values: CDR1 SGHDN, CDR2 FVKESK. The CDR3 loop is CASSQRGSGANVLTF. CDR3 nucleotides: TGTGCCAGCAGCCAAAGGGGCTCTGGGGCCAACGTCCTGACTTTC. Looking up the rest from reference TRBV14 and TRBJ2-6 gives the full variable domain: EAGVTQFPSHSVIEKGQTVTLRCDPISGHDNLYWYRRVMGKEIKFLLHFVKESKQDESGMPNNRFLAERTGGTYSTLKVQPAELEDSGVYFCASSQRGSGANVLTFGAGSRLTVL.

The rearrangement joins TRBV28 to TRBJ1-2, with TRBD1 as a possible D gene (5 bases). With 5 bases removed from V and 8 bases from J, the gap between germline ends came to 18 bases. The CDR3 sequence is 14 residues long. Germline V lookup: CDR1 MDHEN, CDR2 SYDVKM. The CDR3 region has the DNA TGTGCCAGCAGTGGACCGTTAGGGGCGAAGGGCTACACCTTC. Translating gives CASSGPLGAKGYTF.

This clone showed up many times. V gene TRBV29-1 combines with J gene TRBJ1-2; D call uncertain. The germline V and J ends were trimmed by 0 bases and 4 bases, with 6 bases remaining between them. Germline CDR1 SQVTM, CDR2 ANQGSEA. This CDR3 is built from 12 residues. CDR3 nucleotide sequence: TGCAGCGTTGAAGATCGCAGCTATGGCTACACCTTC. This translates into CSVEDRSYGYTF.

This clone has only a few counts. V usage is TRBV19 and J usage is TRBJ1-1, with a tentative D call TRBD1 (6 bases). The CDR3 runs to 15 residues. V was cut by 4 bases and J by 0 bases, with 12 bases left in between. Germline-derived CDR1 and CDR2 are LNHDA and SQIVND (reference sequence). CDR3 sequence: CASSTTGLMNTEAFF. DNA of the CDR3: TGTGCCAGTAGTACGACAGGACTTATGAACACTGAAGCTTTCTTT.

The chain links TRBV30 to TRBJ2-2; 14 bases agree with TRBD2. Trimming cost V 5 bases and J 2 bases; bases outside gene matches: 7. The CDR3 totals 17 residues. Germline V lookup: CDR1 GTSNPN, CDR2 SVGIG (reference sequence). CDR3 nucleotide sequence: TGTGCCTGGGAACCGGGACTAGCGGGAGTCAACACCGGGGAGCTGTTTTTT. Encoded protein: CAWEPGLAGVNTGELFF.

The chain combines TRBV30 with TRBJ2-2, with 7 bases lining up with TRBD2. The CDR3 spans 15 residues. Germline V gene data show CDR1 as GTSNPN and CDR2 as SVGIG (reference sequence). Trimming cost V 3 bases and J 8 bases; bases outside gene matches: 12. CDR3 nucleotide sequence: TGTGCCTGGAGGGGCCGGACTAGGTTTAAAGGGGAGCTGTTTTTT. Encoded protein: CAWRGRTRFKGELFF.

The J gene is TRBJ1-1, the V gene TRBV7-9; perhaps TRBD1 as D (5 bases). This CDR3 spans 14 amino acids. Germline CDR1 reads SEHNR; CDR2 reads FQNEAQ (reference sequence). V dropped 4 bases and J dropped 1 base, with 10 bases sitting between them. The CDR3 spells CASSWSRENTEAFF. CDR3 sequence (DNA): TGTGCCAGCAGCTGGTCCAGGGAGAACACTGAAGCTTTCTTT.

The chain employs TRBV11-2 and TRBJ2-5, with D tentatively TRBD1 (6 bases). V gave up 0 bases and J gave up 4 bases, with 9 bases separating them. Germline lookup yields CDR1 SGHAT and CDR2 FQNNGV. The CDR3 is made up of 14 amino acids. The CDR3 nucleotides are TGTGCCAGCAGCTTAGACAGGGGAAGAGAGACCCAGTACTTC. It specifies CASSLDRGRETQYF.

The chain recombines TRBV6-4 with TRBJ2-1, with D perhaps TRBD1 (5 bases). Trimming stripped 6 bases from V and 5 bases from J, with 11 bases between. Germline V gives CDR1 MRHNA, CDR2 SNTAGT. The CDR3 length is 13 residues. For the CDR3, the DNA is TGTGCCAGCAGGGCGACAGCGAACAATGAGCAGTTCTTC. This gives the protein CASRATANNEQFF.

The V gene is TRBV3-1 (or the pseudogene TRBV3-2), the J gene TRBJ2-1; unclear D gene. The CDR3 consists of 16 residues. Trimming shortened V by 0 bases and J by 2 bases, and 11 bases separated the two germline ends. The V gene's germline CDR1 is LGHDT and CDR2 YNNKEL (reference sequence). The DNA for the CDR3 is TGTGCCAGCAGCCAAGAAACTGCAGGCCCCTACAATGAGCAGTTCTTC. Protein: CASSQETAGPYNEQFF.

V gene TRBV6-2 or TRBV6-3 combines with J gene TRBJ2-7; weak D call: TRBD1 (6 bases). From germline, CDR1 is MNHEY and CDR2 SVGEGT. The CDR3 totals 17 residues. V lost 6 bases to trimming and J lost 4 bases, with 25 bases between them. In nucleotides, the CDR3 is TGTGCCAGCAGCCGACAGGTTCCCCGTGTTGGGCGGTACGAGCAGTACTTC. This codes for CASSRQVPRVGRYEQYF.

This clone was observed a few times. This chain connects TRBV15 to TRBJ1-3; D is unclear. The germline CDR1 and CDR2 sequences are LNHNV and YYDKDF (reference sequence). The length of the CDR3 is 13 residues. The V end was cut by 5 bases, the J end by 1 base, with 6 bases between. Here the CDR3 reads CATSSGSGNTIYF. In DNA, the CDR3 is TGTGCCACCAGCTCGGGGTCTGGAAACACCATATATTTT.